The rows below give T cell receptor beta chains drawn from one sample of a study of blood T cells in healthy people across ages. MiXCR was run by TCRdb on the 5' RACE reads, yielding one entry per CDR3 protein. The table lists over 600,000 distinct CDR3 sequences, 20% to 25% of them singletons. The sample was blood. The receptors were sampled from a man aged 65-85 years in good health. Both conserved end residues are part of each CDR3. Fields, in order: V gene, clone size, D gene, J gene, CDR3 length, CDR3 DNA, CDR3 protein. The D gene is left open where the match is weak. Size is omitted from some rows. Given values are once, few, many or a class for expanded clones.

TRBV5-1,few,NA,TRBJ2-1,19,TGCGCCAGCAGCTTGGACGGCAGGGTCCTGAAGAGCTCCTACAATGAGCAGTTCTTC,CASSLDGRVLKSSYNEQFF
TRBV29-1,NA,NA,TRBJ2-3,13,TGCAGCGCTGCCCGGAAGAGCACAGATACGCAGTATTTT,CSAARKSTDTQYF
TRBV20-1,NA,TRBD1,TRBJ1-2,15,TGCAGTGCCCGTCCCCCGGACAGGGCGGACTATGGCTACACCTTC,CSARPPDRADYGYTF
TRBV5-1,few,TRBD2,TRBJ2-3,16,TGCGCCAGCAGCTTGTTAGCGGGAGAGAGCACAGATACGCAGTATTTT,CASSLLAGESTDTQYF
TRBV5-1,few,TRBD2,TRBJ2-1,14,TGCGCCAGCAGCTTGGCTAGCGGAGCCAATGAGCAGTTCTTC,CASSLASGANEQFF
TRBV5-1,few,NA,TRBJ2-5,16,TGCGCCAGCAGCTTGGCAGTCAGGGAGGATTCAGAGACCCAGTACTTC,CASSLAVREDSETQYF
TRBV20-1,many,NA,TRBJ2-7,13,TGCAGTGCTAGTCAGGGGAATGTCTACGAGCAGTACTTC,CSASQGNVYEQYF
TRBV7-3,many,NA,TRBJ1-6,14,TGTGCCAGCAGCCTCACCGGGAGGAATTCACCCCTCCACTTT,CASSLTGRNSPLHF
TRBV10-3,few,TRBD2,TRBJ2-1,16,TGTGCCATCAGGGGGCTAGCGGGCGATTCCTACAATGAGCAGTTCTTC,CAIRGLAGDSYNEQFF
TRBV5-1,NA,NA,TRBJ1-2,13,TGCGCCAGCACCGACCAAGGCCTGTATGGCTACACCTTC,CASTDQGLYGYTF
TRBV27,many,NA,TRBJ1-1,13,TGTGCCAGCAGTTTGACCCAGAACACTGAAGCTTTCTTT,CASSLTQNTEAFF
TRBV19,NA,NA,TRBJ2-7,14,TGTGCCAGTAGTATACGCGGGAAGATCCACGAGCAGTACTTC,CASSIRGKIHEQYF
TRBV30,few,NA,TRBJ2-7,13,TGTGCCTGGAGTGTACTTGAGGAAGGGGAGCAGTACTTC,CAWSVLEEGEQYF
TRBV2,NA,TRBD1,TRBJ1-1,15,TGTGCCAGCAGTTTAAGGACAGGACTGAACACTGAAGCTTTCTTT,CASSLRTGLNTEAFF
TRBV20-1,NA,TRBD2,TRBJ2-7,17,TGCAGTGCTGAGACCGGGACTAGCGGGTCTACAAGGTACGAGCAGTACTTC,CSAETGTSGSTRYEQYF
TRBV20-1,NA,NA,TRBJ2-7,12,TGCAGTGCTGAACGGTTAAACTCCGAGCAGTACTTC,CSAERLNSEQYF
TRBV7-9,few,NA,TRBJ1-3,17,TGTGCCAGCAGCCCCGGCCGGCAGGGCACCTCTGGAAACACCATATATTTT,CASSPGRQGTSGNTIYF
TRBV25-1,NA,NA,TRBJ2-5,13,TGTGCCAGCAGTGAATCGGACCCAGAGACCCAGTACTTC,CASSESDPETQYF
TRBV3-1,NA,NA,TRBJ2-2,16,TGTGCCAGCAGCGCAAGGGCAAGGGCGGATACCGGGGAGCTGTTTTTT,CASSARARADTGELFF
TRBV3-1,few,TRBD1,TRBJ2-2,15,TGTGCCAGCAGCCACTGGGACAGGAACACCGGGGAGCTGTTTTTT,CASSHWDRNTGELFF
TRBV6-6,NA,NA,TRBJ2-7,14,TGTGCCAGCAGTTATGGGGCCCCGATCTACGAGCAGTACTTC,CASSYGAPIYEQYF
TRBV29-1,NA,TRBD2,TRBJ2-4,12,TGCAGCGTTCGCGGGAGTGAAAACATTCAGTACTTC,CSVRGSENIQYF
TRBV3-1,few,TRBD2,TRBJ2-7,15,TGTGCCAGCAGCCAAGGGGGGACTAGCGGATACGAGCAGTACTTC,CASSQGGTSGYEQYF
TRBV20-1,few,NA,TRBJ2-7,15,TGCAGTGCTAGAGATCGAAGGACTGGAACCTACGAGCAGTACTTC,CSARDRRTGTYEQYF
TRBV7-9,NA,NA,TRBJ2-1,16,TGTGCCAGCAGCTCGCGACAGGAGGCCTCCTACAATGAGCAGTTCTTC,CASSSRQEASYNEQFF
TRBV9,many,NA,TRBJ2-7,13,TGTGCCAGCAGCGGTGGGACCCTCTACGAGCAGTACTTC,CASSGGTLYEQYF
TRBV27,many,TRBD2,TRBJ2-2,17,TGTGCCAGTGGGCCGGGACTAGCGCAAACTCACACCGGGGAGCTGTTTTTT,CASGPGLAQTHTGELFF